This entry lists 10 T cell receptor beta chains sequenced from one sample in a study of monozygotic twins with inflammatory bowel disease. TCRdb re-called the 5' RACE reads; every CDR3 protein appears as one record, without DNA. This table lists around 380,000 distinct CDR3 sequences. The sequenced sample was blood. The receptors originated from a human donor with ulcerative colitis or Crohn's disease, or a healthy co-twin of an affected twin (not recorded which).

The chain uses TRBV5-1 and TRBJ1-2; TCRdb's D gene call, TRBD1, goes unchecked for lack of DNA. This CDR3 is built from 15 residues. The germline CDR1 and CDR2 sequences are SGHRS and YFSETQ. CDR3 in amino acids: CASSETGTGVNGYTF. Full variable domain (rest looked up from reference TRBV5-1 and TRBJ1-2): KAGVTQTPRYLIKTRGQQVTLSCSPISGHRSVSWYQQTPGQGLQFLFEYFSETQRNKGNFPGRFSGRQFSNSRSEMNVSTLELGDSALYLCASSETGTGVNGYTFGSGTRLTVV.

CDR3 sequence: CASSTGMENTEAFF. V usage is TRBV6-1 and J usage is TRBJ1-1; the TCRdb call, TRBD1, lacks DNA for checking. The V gene's germline CDR1 is MNHNS and CDR2 SASEGT. This CDR3 comprises 14 residues.

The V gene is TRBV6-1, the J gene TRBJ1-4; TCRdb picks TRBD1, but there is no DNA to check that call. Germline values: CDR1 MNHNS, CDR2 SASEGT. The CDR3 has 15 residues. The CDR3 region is CASSARGGNAGKLFF.

The CDR3 region is CASSSAGNTQYF. This chain uses TRBV5-1 with TRBJ2-3. The germline CDR1 and CDR2 sequences are SGHRS and YFSETQ. This CDR3 region has 12 residues.

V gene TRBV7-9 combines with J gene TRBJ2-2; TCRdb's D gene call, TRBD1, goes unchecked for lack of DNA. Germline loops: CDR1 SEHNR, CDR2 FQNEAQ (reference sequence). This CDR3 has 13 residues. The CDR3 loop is CASSLPVPGELFF.

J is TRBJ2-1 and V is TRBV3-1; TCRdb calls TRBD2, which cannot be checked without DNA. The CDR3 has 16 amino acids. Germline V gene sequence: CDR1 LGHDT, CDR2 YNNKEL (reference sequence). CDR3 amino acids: CASSQVRGSGGEEQFF.

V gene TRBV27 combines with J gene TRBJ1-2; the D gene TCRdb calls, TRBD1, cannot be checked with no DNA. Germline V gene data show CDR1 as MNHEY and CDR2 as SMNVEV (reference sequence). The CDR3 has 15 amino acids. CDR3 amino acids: CASSLSSAGGDGYTF.

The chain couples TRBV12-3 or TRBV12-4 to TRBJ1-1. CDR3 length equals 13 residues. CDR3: CASSGDRNTEAFF.

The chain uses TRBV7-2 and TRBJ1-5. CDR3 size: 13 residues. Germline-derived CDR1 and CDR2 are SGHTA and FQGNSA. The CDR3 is CASSMEQARPQHF. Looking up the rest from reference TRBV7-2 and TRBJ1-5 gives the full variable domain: GAGVSQSPSNKVTEKGKDVELRCDPISGHTALYWYRQSLGQGLEFLIYFQGNSAPDKSGLPSDRFSAERTGGSVSTLTIQRTQQEDSAVYLCASSMEQARPQHFGDGTRLSIL.

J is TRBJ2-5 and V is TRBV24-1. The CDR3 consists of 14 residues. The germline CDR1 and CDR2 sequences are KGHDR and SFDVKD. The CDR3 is CATSETAEGETQYF.